This TCR beta chain was observed in a study of PD-1 blockade in classical Hodgkin lymphoma. Turning to the study itself: The nivolumab dose that patients received was 3 mg/kg, given intravenously every 2 weeks. Broader study findings: CD4+ TCR diversity rose significantly by C4D1, and CD8+ TCR diversity did not. Diminished baseline TCR diversity has been reported in newly diagnosed patients relative to healthy donors. Any patient who commenced nivolumab under 1 year after ASCT was excluded.

Every patient had relapsed following autologous stem cell transplantation, and cohorts differed in brentuximab vedotin exposure. This clone has a count of ten or more. Its antigen is unknown. CDR3 size: 12 residues. V was trimmed by 2 bases and J by 7 bases, leaving 6 bases between them. Germline V gives CDR1 MNHNY, CDR2 SVGAGI (reference sequence). Some clones are missing from TCRdb's copy, which holds only in-frame ones; the method was immunoSEQ multiplex PCR. Of fewer than 45,000 clones in the sample, about 79% were seen once. This TCR was sampled from a human donor with classical Hodgkin lymphoma. J is TRBJ2-1 and V is TRBV6-6, with unresolved D. Sequences were derived from peripheral blood mononuclear cells (PBMCs), sampled at baseline. CDR3 region: CASSYVGNEQFF. DNA of the CDR3: TGTGCCAGCAGTTACGTGGGGAATGAGCAGTTCTTC.